A single sample is the source of the 31 T cell receptor beta chains below, sequenced in a study of shared clonotypes between healthy human individuals. The repertoire was sequenced with immunoSEQ multiplex PCR; TCRdb's copy has only in-frame clones and lacks some. Among fewer than 2.5 million clones listed, 93% were seen once. The sequencing sample was made of naive CD4+ T cells from PBMCs. Subset given: CD45RA+ positively selected. These receptors came from a man aged 18 to 35 in good health. Some clones in this sample may be carry-over from other donors' samples.

The rearrangement uses TRBV10-1 and TRBJ2-7, with D maybe TRBD2 (5 bases). CDR1 is WNHNN and CDR2 is SYGVQD in the germline V gene (reference sequence). V gave up 2 bases and J gave up 7 bases, with 21 bases separating them. The CDR3 covers 16 residues. In nucleotides, the CDR3 is TGCGCCAGCAGTGAGATGAGGGCGGCTGGCCCCGGTGAGCAGTACTTC. It encodes CASSEMRAAGPGEQYF.

V and J are TRBV9 and TRBJ2-2, with D possibly matching TRBD1 (5 bases). CDR3 length equals 15 residues. Trimming cost V 4 bases and J 4 bases, with 14 bases left between them. Per the germline V gene, CDR1 is SGDLS and CDR2 is YYNGEE. The CDR3 protein is CASSSRRQTTGELFF. The CDR3 coding sequence is TGTGCCAGCAGCTCCCGTCGACAGACCACCGGGGAGCTGTTTTTT.

The sample holds one count of this clone. The CDR3 loop is CASTPIRQDTYEQYF. In DNA form, the CDR3 reads TGTGCCAGCACCCCAATACGACAGGATACCTACGAGCAGTACTTC. V is TRBV13 and J is TRBJ2-7; a weak D match, TRBD1 (6 bases). There are 15 residues in the CDR3. In germline, CDR1 is PRHDT, CDR2 FYEKMQ (reference sequence). Trimming took 7 bases from V and 2 from J, leaving 18 bases between them.

Points on this clone: The same CDR3 arises from other DNA sequences in this sample as well. This sequence joins TRBV6-1 and TRBJ1-2; no definite D call. CDR1 and CDR2 (germline): MNHNS, SASEGT. Trimming stripped 2 bases from V and 1 base from J, with 5 bases between. This CDR3 is built from 13 residues. Written as DNA, the CDR3 is TGTGCCAGCAGTGAACGGGGTAACTATGGCTACACCTTC. This codes for CASSERGNYGYTF.

This sequence joins TRBV2 and TRBJ1-2; 7 bases agree with TRBD1. This CDR3 region has 14 residues. CDR1 SNHLY and CDR2 FYNNEI come from the germline V gene. Unmatched junction bases numbered 9, after V lost 7 bases and J lost 4 bases. The CDR3 protein is CASIRQGGGYGYTF. Here the CDR3 DNA reads TGTGCCAGCATTAGACAGGGAGGGGGCTATGGCTACACCTTC.

This chain connects TRBV18 to TRBJ2-5; the D gene is possibly TRBD2 (6 bases). Trimming removed 0 bases from V and 4 bases from J, with 12 bases in between. The CDR3 extends over 15 amino acids. Germline V CDR1 and CDR2: KGHSH, LQKENI. The CDR3 here is CASSPPVGGSETQYF. The CDR3 region has the DNA TGTGCCAGCTCACCACCGGTCGGAGGGTCAGAGACCCAGTACTTC.

V is TRBV7-2 and J is TRBJ1-1, with 10 nucleotides matching TRBD1. The CDR3 has 13 amino acids. J was trimmed by 6 bases and V by 8 bases; bases with no gene match: 6. CDR1 and CDR2 from the germline V gene are SGHTA and FQGNSA. The CDR3 sequence: CASHGQGGAEAFF. In DNA form, the CDR3 reads TGTGCCAGCCACGGACAGGGGGGAGCTGAAGCTTTCTTT. Looking up the rest from reference TRBV7-2 and TRBJ1-1 gives the full variable domain: GAGVSQSPSNKVTEKGKDVELRCDPISGHTALYWYRQSLGQGLEFLIYFQGNSAPDKSGLPSDRFSAERTGGSVSTLTIQRTQQEDSAVYLCASHGQGGAEAFFGQGTRLTVV.

This clone was found a few times. The J gene is TRBJ1-1, the V gene TRBV7-3; D ambiguous. V dropped 2 bases and J dropped 1 base, with 5 bases sitting between them. In germline, CDR1 is SGHTA, CDR2 FQGTGA. The CDR3 contains 13 residues. This CDR3 is CASSLYENTEAFF. The DNA of the CDR3 is TGTGCCAGCAGCTTATATGAGAACACTGAAGCTTTCTTT.

The gene calls are TRBV5-1 and TRBJ2-7; D uncertain. Per germline, CDR1 SGHRS and CDR2 YFSETQ. CDR3 length: 15 amino acids. V was cut by 1 base and J by 1 base, with 12 bases left in between. In nucleotides, the CDR3 is TGCGCCAGCAGCTTGAAAGGCTTACTTTCCTACGAGCAGTACTTC. Residues: CASSLKGLLSYEQYF. The full variable domain, rest sourced from reference TRBV5-1 and TRBJ2-7, is KAGVTQTPRYLIKTRGQQVTLSCSPISGHRSVSWYQQTPGQGLQFLFEYFSETQRNKGNFPGRFSGRQFSNSRSEMNVSTLELGDSALYLCASSLKGLLSYEQYFGPGTRLTVT.

The chain recombines TRBV14 with TRBJ1-1; the D is unclear. CDR1 and CDR2 from the germline V gene are SGHDN and FVKESK. The CDR3 runs 15 residues. Trimming cost V 6 bases and J 4 bases, with 18 bases left between them. CDR3 in amino acids: CASSLRRRGGTEAFF. In DNA, the CDR3 is TGTGCCAGCAGTCTTCGCAGGCGCGGAGGCACTGAAGCTTTCTTT.

Concerning this clone itself: The same CDR3 also results from other DNA sequences found in this sample. This rearrangement joins TRBV18 to TRBJ2-1; 11 positions match TRBD2. V shed 1 base, J shed 1 base, and the junction held 3 bases outside the gene matches. From germline, CDR1 is KGHSH and CDR2 LQKENI. The length of the CDR3 is 17 residues. CDR3 sequence: CASSPRGTSGSYNEQFF. As DNA, the CDR3 is TGTGCCAGCTCACCACGCGGGACTAGCGGATCCTACAATGAGCAGTTCTTC.

This chain connects TRBV11-2 to TRBJ2-7, with 10 bases identical to TRBD2. CDR1 SGHAT and CDR2 FQNNGV come from the germline V gene. This CDR3 has 13 amino acids. V lost 2 bases to trimming and J lost 11 bases; unmatched junction nucleotides: 6. The CDR3 nucleotides are TGTGCCAGCAGCTTATGGCTAGCGGGAGAAGAGTACTTC. Its translation: CASSLWLAGEEYF. The whole variable domain, remainder taken from reference TRBV11-2 and TRBJ2-7, is EAGVAQSPRYKIIEKRQSVAFWCNPISGHATLYWYQQILGQGPKLLIQFQNNGVVDDSQLPKDRFSAERLKGVDSTLKIQPAKLEDSAVYLCASSLWLAGEEYFGPGTRLTVT.

This rearrangement joins TRBV4-1 to TRBJ2-5, with D perhaps TRBD1 (5 bases). The J call may be faulty, since TRBJ2-7 better matches the DNA end. Germline CDR1 MGHRA, CDR2 YSYEKL. This CDR3 region has 13 residues. This CDR3 is CASSLNWGSEQYF. The DNA of the CDR3 is TGCGCCAGCAGCCTAAATTGGGGCTCCGAGCAGTACTTC.

This rearrangement joins TRBV11-2 to TRBJ2-7; TRBD1 is a possible D gene (5 bases). Germline CDR1 and CDR2: SGHAT and FQNNGV. The CDR3 consists of 15 residues. The germline V and J ends were trimmed by 2 bases and 7 bases, with 18 bases remaining between them. The CDR3 DNA sequence: TGTGCCAGCAGCTTATTCACAGGAGACCTCGGGGAGCAGTACTTC. Amino acid sequence: CASSLFTGDLGEQYF.

In nucleotides, the CDR3 is TGTGCCAGCTCACCTACCAGGGACAGGGGAAGAAATTCACCCCTCCACTTT. Its translation is CASSPTRDRGRNSPLHF. The chain recombines TRBV18 with TRBJ1-6; TRBD1 aligns across 10 bases. The CDR3 sequence is 17 residues long. The V gene's germline CDR1 is KGHSH and CDR2 LQKENI. J gave up 7 bases and V 3 bases, and 9 bases lay outside the gene matches.

V usage is TRBV27 and J usage is TRBJ1-4, with TRBD1 identical over 9 bases. Germline CDR1 reads MNHEY; CDR2 reads SMNVEV (reference sequence). CDR3 length equals 17 residues. V lost 5 bases to trimming and J lost 1 base; unmatched junction nucleotides: 8. The CDR3 here is CASSHGQGMGTNEKLFF. The CDR3, as DNA: TGTGCCAGCAGTCACGGACAGGGGATGGGAACTAATGAAAAACTGTTTTTT.

Notes on this clone: The sample has other DNA sequences that encode this CDR3 too. The chain uses TRBV7-2 and TRBJ1-1; D unclear. The CDR3 length is 13 residues. Germline-derived CDR1 and CDR2 are SGHTA and FQGNSA. Trimming removed 3 bases at V and 1 base at J, with 6 bases between. The CDR3 is CASSLLGNTEAFF. CDR3 coding DNA: TGTGCCAGCAGCTTGTTAGGGAACACTGAAGCTTTCTTT.

The chain couples TRBV5-1 to TRBJ2-5; 7 nucleotides match TRBD2. The CDR3 runs to 15 residues. The V and J ends lost 4 bases and 2 bases, in that order; junction bases with no gene match: 8. The germline gives CDR1 SGHRS, CDR2 YFSETQ. CDR3 in amino acids: CASSRVTGGQETQYF. CDR3 nucleotides: TGCGCCAGCAGCAGAGTCACGGGAGGTCAAGAGACCCAGTACTTC.

The chain couples TRBV6-1 to TRBJ2-7, with 7 bases aligning to TRBD1. The CDR3 has 15 residues. From germline, CDR1 is MNHNS and CDR2 SASEGT. With V trimmed by 4 bases and J by 1 base, 7 bases remained unmatched. CDR3 DNA sequence: TGTGCCAGCAGTGTCTCCGGGACAGAGTCCTACGAGCAGTACTTC. This codes for CASSVSGTESYEQYF.

This clone has just a few counts. The genes are TRBV19 and TRBJ2-2, with a weak D call TRBD1 (5 bases). Germline V lookup: CDR1 LNHDA, CDR2 SQIVND (reference sequence). Trimming stripped 10 bases from V and 2 bases from J, with 8 bases between. The CDR3 totals 12 residues. The CDR3 region has the DNA TGTGCCACAGACAGTAACACCGGGGAGCTGTTTTTT. Encoded protein: CATDSNTGELFF.

In this sample, this clone turned up a few times. This chain uses TRBV19 with TRBJ2-7; no firm D call. In germline, CDR1 is LNHDA, CDR2 SQIVND (reference sequence). V shed 3 bases and J shed 3 bases, with 15 bases lying between them. This CDR3 spans 15 amino acids. The CDR3 DNA sequence: TGTGCCAGTAGTATCGCTTCCGGATCCTTCTACGAGCAGTACTTC. Translated: CASSIASGSFYEQYF.

This CDR3 reads CASSSFGGLDQPQHF. Written as DNA, the CDR3 is TGTGCCAGCAGTTCCTTCGGGGGGTTGGACCAGCCCCAGCATTTT. This chain joins TRBV28 and TRBJ1-5; TRBD1 might be the D (5 bases). This CDR3 region has 15 residues. Germline V gene data show CDR1 as MDHEN and CDR2 as SYDVKM. The ends were cut back, 4 bases at V and 7 bases at J, with 17 bases in the middle.

The chain recombines TRBV30 with TRBJ2-5; 7 positions match TRBD2. The germline CDR1 and CDR2 sequences are GTSNPN and SVGIG (reference sequence). V lost 5 bases and J lost 4; bases outside the gene matches: 10. The CDR3 runs 14 residues. CDR3 region: CAWGGRIVGETQYF. As DNA, the CDR3 is TGTGCCTGGGGCGGGAGAATTGTTGGAGAGACCCAGTACTTC.

CDR3 protein: CAWIGDTDTQYF. The CDR3 nucleotides read TGTGCCTGGATTGGGGACACAGATACGCAGTATTTT. The chain employs TRBV30 and TRBJ2-3; D remains unclear. Germline V gene sequence: CDR1 GTSNPN, CDR2 SVGIG (reference sequence). The V and J ends lost 4 bases and 2 bases respectively, with 7 bases between them. The CDR3 sequence is 12 residues long.

This clone has a single count. V gene TRBV14 combines with J gene TRBJ2-5; 11 bases align to TRBD2. CDR1 is SGHDN, CDR2 FVKESK, per germline. The junction had 9 bases not matched to a gene; V was cut back by 2 bases and J by 7 bases. The CDR3 loop spans 16 amino acids. CDR3: CASSQYGTSGPGTQYF. DNA of the CDR3: TGTGCCAGCAGCCAATACGGGACTAGCGGACCGGGGACCCAGTACTTC.

This sequence joins TRBV27 and TRBJ2-3; D tentatively fits TRBD1 or TRBD2 (5 bases each). Per the germline V gene, CDR1 is MNHEY and CDR2 is SMNVEV (reference sequence). The length of the CDR3 is 16 residues. V was shortened by 6 bases and J by 2 bases, with 18 bases between the two germline ends. This CDR3 reads CASRPRGVHPTDTQYF. The CDR3 DNA is TGTGCCAGCAGACCCCGAGGGGTCCACCCCACAGATACGCAGTATTTT.

The V and J genes are TRBV7-8 and TRBJ2-7; D is perhaps TRBD2 (6 bases). The CDR3 is 15 residues long. Germline CDR1 is SGHVS and CDR2 is FQNEAQ. V gave up 4 bases and J gave up 7 bases, with 20 bases separating them. This CDR3 is CASSSLAMASVEQYF. The CDR3 nucleotides read TGTGCCAGCAGCTCTCTAGCGATGGCCTCGGTTGAGCAGTACTTC.

This rearrangement joins TRBV28 to TRBJ2-1; 7 bases agree with TRBD2. The J segment lost 7 bases and the V segment lost 9 bases, leaving 6 bases of the junction unmatched. CDR3 length: 12 residues. Germline V lookup: CDR1 MDHEN, CDR2 SYDVKM. The CDR3 bases are TGTGCCAGTACGGGAGGCGCTAATGAGCAGTTCTTC. Residues: CASTGGANEQFF.

As to this clone: This specimen includes other DNA sequences encoding the same CDR3. The genes are TRBV19 and TRBJ1-5; perhaps TRBD1 as D (5 bases). V gave up 5 bases and J gave up 0 bases, with 11 bases separating them. Germline-derived CDR1 and CDR2 are LNHDA and SQIVND (reference sequence). This CDR3 has 15 residues. CDR3 in amino acids: CASSRDRLSNQPQHF. The CDR3 DNA is TGTGCCAGTAGTCGGGACCGCCTTAGCAATCAGCCCCAGCATTTT.

The chain couples TRBV2 to TRBJ2-5, with TRBD2 as a possible D gene (5 bases). Per the germline V gene, CDR1 is SNHLY and CDR2 is FYNNEI. V lost 5 bases and J lost 5, with 15 bases in between. The CDR3 covers 14 residues. DNA for the CDR3: TGTGCCAGCAGTCCGGTCCTCCGCGGGGAGACCCAGTACTTC. Its translation: CASSPVLRGETQYF.

This sequence joins TRBV21-1 and TRBJ2-7. TRBV21-1 has pseudogene status. The CDR3 spans 10 residues. The CDR3 DNA reads TGTGCCAGCATTCACCACGAGCAGTACTTC. It yields the protein CASIHHEQYF.